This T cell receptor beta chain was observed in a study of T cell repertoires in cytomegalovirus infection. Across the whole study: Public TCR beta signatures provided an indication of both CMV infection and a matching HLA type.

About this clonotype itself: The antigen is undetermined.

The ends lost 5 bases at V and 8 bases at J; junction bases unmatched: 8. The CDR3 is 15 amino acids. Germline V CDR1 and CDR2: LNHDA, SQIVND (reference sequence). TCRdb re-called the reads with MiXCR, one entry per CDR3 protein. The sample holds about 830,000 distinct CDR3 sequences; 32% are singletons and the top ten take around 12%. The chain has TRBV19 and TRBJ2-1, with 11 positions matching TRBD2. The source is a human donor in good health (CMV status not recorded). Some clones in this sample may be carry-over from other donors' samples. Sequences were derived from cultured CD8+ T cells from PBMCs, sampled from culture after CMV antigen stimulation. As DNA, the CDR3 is TGTGCCAGTAGTCCGCGACTAGCGGGGAACGATGAGCAGTTCTTC. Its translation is CASSPRLAGNDEQFF.